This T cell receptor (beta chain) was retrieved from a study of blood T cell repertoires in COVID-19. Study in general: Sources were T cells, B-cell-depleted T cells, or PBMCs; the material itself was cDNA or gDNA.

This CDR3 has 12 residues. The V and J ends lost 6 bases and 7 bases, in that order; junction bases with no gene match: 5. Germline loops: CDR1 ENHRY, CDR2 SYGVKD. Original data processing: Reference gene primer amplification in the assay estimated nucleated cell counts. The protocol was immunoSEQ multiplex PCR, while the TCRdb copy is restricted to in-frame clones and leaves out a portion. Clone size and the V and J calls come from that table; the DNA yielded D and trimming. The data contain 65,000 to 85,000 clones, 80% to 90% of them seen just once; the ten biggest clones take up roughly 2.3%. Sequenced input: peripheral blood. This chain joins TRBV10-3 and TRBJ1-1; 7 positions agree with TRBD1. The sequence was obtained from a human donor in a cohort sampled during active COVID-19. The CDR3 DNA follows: TGTGCCATCAGCGGGACAGATCGTGAAGCTTTCTTT. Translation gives CAISGTDREAFF.